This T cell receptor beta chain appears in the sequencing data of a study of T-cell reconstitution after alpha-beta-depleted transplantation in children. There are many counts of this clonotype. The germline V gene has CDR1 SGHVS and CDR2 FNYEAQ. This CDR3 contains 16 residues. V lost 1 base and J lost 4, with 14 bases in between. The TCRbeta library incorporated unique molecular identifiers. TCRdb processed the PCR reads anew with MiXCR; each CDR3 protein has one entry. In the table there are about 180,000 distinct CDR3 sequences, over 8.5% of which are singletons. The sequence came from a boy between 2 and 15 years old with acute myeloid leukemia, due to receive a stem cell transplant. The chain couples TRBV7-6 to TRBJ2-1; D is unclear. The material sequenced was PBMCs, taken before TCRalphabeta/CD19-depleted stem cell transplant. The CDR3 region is CASSLDLGLAYNEQFF. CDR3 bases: TGTGCCAGCAGCTTAGATCTAGGATTGGCGTACAATGAGCAGTTCTTC.